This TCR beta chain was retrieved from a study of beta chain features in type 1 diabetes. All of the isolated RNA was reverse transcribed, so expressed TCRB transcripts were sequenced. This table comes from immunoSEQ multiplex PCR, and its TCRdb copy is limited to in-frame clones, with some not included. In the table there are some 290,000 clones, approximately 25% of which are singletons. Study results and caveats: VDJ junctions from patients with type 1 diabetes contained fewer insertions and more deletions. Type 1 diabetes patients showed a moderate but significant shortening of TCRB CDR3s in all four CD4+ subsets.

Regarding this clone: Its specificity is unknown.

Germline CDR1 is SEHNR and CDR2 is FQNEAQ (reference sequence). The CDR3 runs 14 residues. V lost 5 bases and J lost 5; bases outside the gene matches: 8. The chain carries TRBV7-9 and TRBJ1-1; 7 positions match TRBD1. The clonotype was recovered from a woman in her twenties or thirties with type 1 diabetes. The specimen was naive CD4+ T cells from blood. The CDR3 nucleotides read TGTGCCAGCAGCATCGTCCAGGGGGGAACTGAAGCTTTCTTT. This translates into CASSIVQGGTEAFF.